This T cell receptor beta chain was observed in a study of regulatory T cells in long-lasting Graves disease. General observations from the study: TRBV28, TRBJ1-2 and TRBJ2-5 emerged as the favored segments in persistent disease.

The TCR beta library used iRepertoire HTBI primers with Arm-PCR amplification of CDR3. TCRdb re-called the multiplex PCR reads with MiXCR, one entry per CDR3 protein. The table lists approximately 540,000 distinct CDR3 sequences, 9.5% to 15% of them singletons. This clonotype appeared many times. Its antigen is unknown. Time point noted: newly diagnosed GD, antithyroid drugs for less than 3 months. Preparation of the TCR library used RNA extracted from PBMCs. Patients came from an endocrinology department in Xi'an, China. Deletions cut 5 bases from V and 0 bases from J, with 13 bases between. The V gene's germline CDR1 is MNHEY and CDR2 SVGEGT. The CDR3 extends over 15 amino acids. The same specimen was also included in a second study, on T cells in Graves' hyperthyroidism and ophthalmopathy.

This receptor was obtained from a woman under 40 with Graves disease. The sequencing here drew on peripheral blood mononuclear cells (PBMCs), taken at new diagnosis, from a patient treated with antithyroid drugs. V gene TRBV6-2 or TRBV6-3 combines with J gene TRBJ1-1; D gene uncertain. The CDR3 spells CASSDLPRLNTEAFF. The CDR3 DNA follows: TGTGCCAGCAGTGATTTACCGAGATTGAACACTGAAGCTTTCTTT.